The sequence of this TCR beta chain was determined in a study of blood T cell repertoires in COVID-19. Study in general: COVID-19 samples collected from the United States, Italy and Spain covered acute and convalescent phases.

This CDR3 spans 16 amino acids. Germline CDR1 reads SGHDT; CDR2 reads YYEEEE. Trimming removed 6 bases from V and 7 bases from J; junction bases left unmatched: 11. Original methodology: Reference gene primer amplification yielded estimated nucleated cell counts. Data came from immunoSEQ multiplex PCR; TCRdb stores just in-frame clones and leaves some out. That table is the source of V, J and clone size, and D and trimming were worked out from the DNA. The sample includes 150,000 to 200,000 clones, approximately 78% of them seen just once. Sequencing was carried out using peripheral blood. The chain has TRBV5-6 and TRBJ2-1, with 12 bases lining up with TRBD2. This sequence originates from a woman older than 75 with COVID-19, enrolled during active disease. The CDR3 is CASNLRLAGVSNEQFF. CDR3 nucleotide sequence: TGTGCCAGCAACCTAAGACTAGCGGGAGTTTCGAATGAGCAGTTCTTC.